Each of the 23 T cell receptor beta chains below was sequenced from the same sample in a study of blood T cell repertoires in COVID-19. Clones were sequenced by immunoSEQ multiplex PCR, and TCRdb holds only the in-frame ones, with some missing. This sample carries about 180,000 clones, roughly 88% of them seen once, and the ten largest clones take approximately 9.4%. Material: PBMCs or T cells enriched from blood (not recorded which). The source is a woman in her late teens or twenties who had recovered from COVID-19.

The V call is TRBV5-1, the J call TRBJ2-7; TRBD1 might be the D (5 bases). The CDR3 consists of 16 residues. Germline V lookup: CDR1 SGHRS, CDR2 YFSETQ. The V end lost 0 bases, the J end lost 3 bases, and 16 bases lay between the germline ends. The CDR3 nucleotides read TGCGCCAGCAGCTTGGTCTCACGGCAGGGAAACTACGAGCAGTACTTC. It translates to CASSLVSRQGNYEQYF.

Concerning this clone itself: This likely comes from a read error, as the CDR3 has no conserved phenylalanine or tryptophan at its end. No DNA is shown, since the ends of the CDR3 on it are uncertain; the CDR3 is the one TCRdb lists. The chain uses TRBV5-1 and TRBJ1-1; the table assigns TRBD1, which was not confirmed against the DNA. A total of 9 residues make up the CDR3, ends included. Germline CDR1 and CDR2: SGHRS and YFSETQ. CDR3 sequence reads: CASSFVSRH.

The chain has TRBV24-1 and TRBJ2-1, with 7 bases fitting TRBD1. The V gene end was trimmed by 2 bases and the J gene end by 8 bases; junction bases not matched to a gene: 5. This CDR3 has 14 residues. Looked up from germline, CDR1 is KGHDR and CDR2 is SFDVKD. CDR3 bases: TGTGCCACCAGTGATTATGAGGGGGCCTATGAGCAGTTCTTC. It translates to CATSDYEGAYEQFF.

V and J are TRBV3-1 (or the pseudogene TRBV3-2) and TRBJ1-1, with D possibly being TRBD1 (6 bases). Germline CDR1 reads LGHDT; CDR2 reads YNNKEL (reference sequence). The CDR3 sequence is 15 residues long. V was clipped by 2 bases and J by 4 bases, with 14 bases between them. CDR3 loop: CASSQRTGTSTEAFF. Written as DNA, the CDR3 is TGTGCCAGCAGCCAACGAACAGGGACGAGCACTGAAGCTTTCTTT.

The J gene is TRBJ1-2, the V gene TRBV4-1; 8 nucleotides line up with TRBD1. V lost 1 base, J lost 4 bases, and 5 bases stayed unmatched. CDR3 size: 15 residues. Germline CDR1 is MGHRA and CDR2 is YSYEKL. The chain's CDR3 is CASSQVETGGYGYTF. DNA for the CDR3: TGCGCCAGCAGCCAAGTTGAAACAGGGGGCTATGGCTACACCTTC.

The J gene is TRBJ1-1, the V gene TRBV18, with D uncertain. Germline V gene sequence: CDR1 KGHSH, CDR2 LQKENI. V was shortened by 6 bases and J by 0 bases, with 8 bases between the two germline ends. The CDR3 extends over 13 amino acids. The CDR3 DNA sequence: TGTGCCAGCTCCTCAGATATGAACACTGAAGCTTTCTTT. Its translation: CASSSDMNTEAFF.

The chain combines TRBV19 with TRBJ2-7; the match to TRBD1 covers 8 bases. J was trimmed by 7 bases and V by 6 bases; bases with no gene match: 14. The CDR3 consists of 15 residues. CDR1 and CDR2 from the germline V gene are LNHDA and SQIVND (reference sequence). The CDR3 is CASSHPGTGSREQYF. In DNA, the CDR3 is TGTGCCAGTAGCCACCCCGGGACAGGCTCAAGAGAGCAGTACTTC.

The chain couples TRBV6-5 to TRBJ1-1; D ambiguous. V gave up 2 bases and J gave up 10 bases, with 8 bases separating them. The germline CDR1 and CDR2 sequences are MNHEY and SVGAGI. CDR3 length equals 11 residues. Here the CDR3 DNA reads TGTGCCAGCAGTTACGCAGGATTAGCTTTCTTT. Amino acids: CASSYAGLAFF.

V and J are TRBV9 and TRBJ2-5; no reliable D call. The CDR3 extends over 13 amino acids. Germline V gene data show CDR1 as SGDLS and CDR2 as YYNGEE. With 1 base removed from V and 5 bases from J, the gap between germline ends came to 9 bases. CDR3 sequence reads: CASSVSLSETQYF. As DNA, the CDR3 is TGTGCCAGCAGCGTATCCCTATCGGAGACCCAGTACTTC.

J is TRBJ1-1 and V is TRBV5-1; a weak D match, TRBD1 (6 bases). The length of the CDR3 is 16 residues. Trimming removed 2 bases at V and 3 bases at J, with 17 bases between. Germline assignment: CDR1 SGHRS and CDR2 YFSETQ. Written as DNA, the CDR3 is TGCGCCAGCAGCTTACTCACAGGGATGGGGGACACTGAAGCTTTCTTT. It yields the protein CASSLLTGMGDTEAFF. Variable domain in full (rest from reference TRBV5-1 and TRBJ1-1): KAGVTQTPRYLIKTRGQQVTLSCSPISGHRSVSWYQQTPGQGLQFLFEYFSETQRNKGNFPGRFSGRQFSNSRSEMNVSTLELGDSALYLCASSLLTGMGDTEAFFGQGTRLTVV.

The chain is built from TRBV7-9 and TRBJ2-2; 7 positions agree with TRBD2. The CDR3 has 14 residues. V lost 4 bases and J lost 9; bases outside the gene matches: 8. Looked up from germline, CDR1 is SEHNR and CDR2 is FQNEAQ (reference sequence). The CDR3 bases are TGTGCCAGCAGCTCCAGCGGGAAGGAAAGGGAGCTGTTTTTT. Encoded protein: CASSSSGKERELFF.

CDR3 amino acids: CASRYFGQLNYGYTF. The CDR3 DNA follows: TGTGCCAGCAGGTACTTCGGACAGCTGAACTATGGCTACACCTTC. This chain joins TRBV28 and TRBJ1-2; the D gene is possibly TRBD1 (6 bases). The germline V and J ends were trimmed by 6 bases and 2 bases, with 16 bases remaining between them. The CDR3 covers 15 residues. Germline V CDR1 and CDR2: MDHEN, SYDVKM.

The genes are TRBV28 and TRBJ1-4, with D perhaps TRBD1 (6 bases). Per the germline V gene, CDR1 is MDHEN and CDR2 is SYDVKM. V was cut by 5 bases and J by 8 bases, with 39 bases left in between. The CDR3 totals 22 residues. The CDR3 protein is CASSLSETGIARRTEQGEKLFF. The CDR3 DNA sequence: TGTGCCAGCAGTCTCAGCGAAACGGGCATAGCGCGACGGACAGAGCAAGGAGAAAAACTGTTTTTT.

As concerns this clone: Different DNA sequences within this sample yield the same CDR3. The V and J genes are TRBV28 and TRBJ2-7; 10 bases are shared with TRBD1. The germline gives CDR1 MDHEN, CDR2 SYDVKM. V was clipped by 5 bases and J by 4 bases; unmatched bases: 2. This CDR3 comprises 13 residues. The CDR3: CASSPDRGYEQYF. DNA for the CDR3: TGTGCCAGCAGTCCGGACAGGGGGTACGAGCAGTACTTC.

The J gene is TRBJ1-4, the V gene TRBV19; TRBD1 matches at 8 bases. The trim removed 5 bases at V and 8 bases at J, leaving 7 bases unmatched. CDR1 LNHDA and CDR2 SQIVND come from the germline V gene (reference sequence). The CDR3 has 14 residues. CDR3 residues: CASSETGVREKLFF. The CDR3 nucleotides are TGTGCCAGTAGTGAGACAGGGGTCCGGGAAAAACTGTTTTTT.

The chain is built from TRBV7-2 and TRBJ2-7; 9 positions agree with TRBD2. Germline loops: CDR1 SGHTA, CDR2 FQGNSA. The J segment lost 1 base and the V segment lost 1 base, leaving 5 bases of the junction unmatched. The CDR3 runs 16 residues. The CDR3 DNA follows: TGTGCCAGCAGCTTAGTGGCGGGGGGGATGTCCTACGAGCAGTACTTC. It encodes CASSLVAGGMSYEQYF.

The genes are TRBV28 and TRBJ1-2; 8 bases are shared with TRBD1. J lost 7 bases, V lost 3 bases, and 4 bases had no gene match. The CDR3 totals 13 residues. In germline, CDR1 is MDHEN, CDR2 SYDVKM. The CDR3 DNA follows: TGTGCCAGCAGTTTGACAGGGGACGGTGGCTACACCTTC. It yields the protein CASSLTGDGGYTF.

V is TRBV7-9 and J is TRBJ1-4, with D possibly being TRBD1 (5 bases). Germline CDR1 SEHNR, CDR2 FQNEAQ (reference sequence). V shed 5 bases and J shed 1 base, with 11 bases lying between them. The CDR3 totals 15 residues. CDR3 amino acids: CASSHTGETNEKLFF. In nucleotides, the CDR3 is TGTGCCAGCAGCCACACAGGAGAAACTAATGAAAAACTGTTTTTT.

This sequence joins TRBV11-3 and TRBJ1-6; D unclear. V gave up 2 bases and J gave up 5 bases, with 19 bases separating them. CDR3 length: 18 amino acids. Germline CDR1 reads SGHNT; CDR2 reads YENEEA. The CDR3 reads CASSLPSRGNPHNSPLHF. The CDR3, as DNA: TGTGCCAGCAGCTTACCCAGTAGAGGTAATCCGCATAATTCACCCCTCCACTTT.

This rearrangement joins TRBV7-2 to TRBJ1-2, with TRBD1 as a possible D gene (5 bases). Per germline, CDR1 SGHTA and CDR2 FQGNSA. V lost 2 bases to trimming and J lost 2 bases, with 9 bases between them. The length of the CDR3 is 14 residues. The chain's CDR3 is CASSLKGINYGYTF. DNA of the CDR3: TGTGCCAGCAGCTTAAAGGGGATCAACTATGGCTACACCTTC.

The rearrangement uses TRBV3-1 (or the pseudogene TRBV3-2) and TRBJ1-1; a weak D match, TRBD1 (6 bases). The germline V gene encodes CDR1 LGHDT and CDR2 YNNKEL (reference sequence). The CDR3 sequence is 13 residues long. The V and J ends lost 1 base and 4 bases respectively, with 7 bases between them. The CDR3 here is CASSQVRGTEAFF. CDR3 nucleotide sequence: TGTGCCAGCAGCCAAGTCAGGGGCACTGAAGCTTTCTTT.

This chain connects TRBV6-5 to TRBJ2-7; 7 nucleotides line up with TRBD1. The CDR3 has 13 amino acids. J gave up 6 bases and V 7 bases, and 9 bases lay outside the gene matches. CDR1 is MNHEY and CDR2 is SVGAGI in the germline V gene. The CDR3 is CASTRQGYGEQYF. CDR3 nucleotide sequence: TGTGCCAGCACCCGACAGGGTTACGGCGAGCAGTACTTC.

CDR3 in amino acids: CASSQGRLNTEAFF. The DNA of the CDR3 is TGCGCCAGCAGCCAGGGCAGACTAAACACTGAAGCTTTCTTT. The rearrangement uses TRBV4-1 and TRBJ1-1; D gene uncertain. The V end lost 3 bases, the J end lost 2 bases, and 10 bases lay between the germline ends. Germline CDR1 and CDR2: MGHRA and YSYEKL. The CDR3 is made up of 14 amino acids.